The clone carrying this TCR beta chain was seen only once. Its cognate antigen is unknown. As to time point: baseline, week 1 (first vaccination visit). The treatment was: pre-vaccination baseline after standard-of-care therapy. The method was immunoSEQ multiplex PCR; TCRdb's version includes in-frame clones alone and lacks a portion of them. The repertoire has around 92,000 clones, 83% of them found once; the top ten carry around 7%. This CDR3 region has 17 residues. Germline CDR1 SGDLS, CDR2 YYNGEE. With V trimmed by 0 bases and J by 3 bases, 5 bases remained unmatched. The data stem from a study of a mutant IDH1 vaccine in newly diagnosed glioma. Study-wide results and caveats: Pseudoprogression appeared independent of alterations in top peripheral clonotypes.

V usage is TRBV9 and J usage is TRBJ2-3; TRBD2 aligns across 12 bases. Source: PBMCs, taken from a glioma patient treated with radiotherapy, temozolomide or both. The sequence came from a woman between 50 and 59 years old with glioma. CDR3 sequence reads: CASSVELAGGPTDTQYF. The CDR3 region has the DNA TGTGCCAGCAGCGTAGAACTAGCGGGGGGCCCGACAGATACGCAGTATTTT. The full variable domain, its missing parts supplied by reference TRBV9 and TRBJ2-3, is DSGVTQTPKHLITATGQRVTLRCSPRSGDLSVYWYQQSLDQGLQFLIQYYNGEERAKGNILERFSAQQFPDLHSELNLSSLELGDSALYFCASSVELAGGPTDTQYFGPGTRLTVL.